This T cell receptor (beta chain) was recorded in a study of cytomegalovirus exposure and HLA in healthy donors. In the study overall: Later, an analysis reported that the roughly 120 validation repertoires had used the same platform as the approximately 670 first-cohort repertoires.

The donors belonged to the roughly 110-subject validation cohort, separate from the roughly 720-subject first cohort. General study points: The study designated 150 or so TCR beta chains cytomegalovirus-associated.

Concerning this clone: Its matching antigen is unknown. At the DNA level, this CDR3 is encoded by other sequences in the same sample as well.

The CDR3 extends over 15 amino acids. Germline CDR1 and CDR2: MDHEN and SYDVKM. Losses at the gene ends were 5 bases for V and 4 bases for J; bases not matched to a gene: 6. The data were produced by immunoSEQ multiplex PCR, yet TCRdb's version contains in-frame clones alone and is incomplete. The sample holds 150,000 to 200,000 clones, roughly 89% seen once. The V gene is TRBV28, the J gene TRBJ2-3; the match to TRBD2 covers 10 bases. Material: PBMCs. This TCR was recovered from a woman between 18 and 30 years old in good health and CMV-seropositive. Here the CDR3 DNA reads TGTGCCAGCAGTAGCTTAGCGGGAGGACCAGATACGCAGTATTTT. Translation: CASSSLAGGPDTQYF.